These 22 T cell receptor beta chains originate from one sample sequenced in a study of post-analysis software for immune sequencing data. Regarding the study as a whole: TRBV segments more frequent in patients than in controls numbered about 5 and included TRBV5-6, TRBV5-1 and TRBV20-1.

Sequencing libraries made from TCR beta cDNA carried unique molecular identifiers. TCRdb used MiXCR to reprocess the PCR reads, holding one entry per CDR3 protein. The sample has approximately 730,000 distinct CDR3 sequences, 25% to 30% seen once; the top ten hold 0.56%. Their recognized antigens are unknown. The sample was blood. These receptors all stem from a girl between 5 and 17 years old with multiple sclerosis.

This clonotype occurred a few times. The CDR3 DNA reads TGTGCCAGCAGTTTTGAGGGGGGCACTGAAGCTTTCTTT. This gives the protein CASSFEGGTEAFF. The chain employs TRBV28 and TRBJ1-1; tentatively, D is TRBD1 (6 bases). V lost 3 bases and J lost 4, with 9 bases in between. Germline CDR1 MDHEN, CDR2 SYDVKM. The CDR3 has 13 amino acids.

V gene TRBV28 combines with J gene TRBJ2-3; D is unresolved. Trimming shortened V by 2 bases and J by 2 bases, and 5 bases separated the two germline ends. The length of the CDR3 is 13 residues. CDR1 and CDR2 from the germline V gene are MDHEN and SYDVKM. CDR3 DNA: TGTGCCAGCAGTTTACCGCCCACAGATACGCAGTATTTT. It encodes CASSLPPTDTQYF.

A remark on this clonotype: The final CDR3 position lacks the conserved phenylalanine or tryptophan, pointing to a likely read error. J is TRBJ2-4 and V is TRBV20-1; D is unresolved. The DNA end favors TRBJ2-5, so the J call may be wrong. This CDR3 is 13 amino acids long. Germline V lookup: CDR1 DFQATT, CDR2 SNEGSKA (reference sequence). The CDR3 sequence: CSASGPGKETQYC. CDR3 sequence (DNA): TGCAGTGCTAGTGGACCGGGTAAAGAGACCCAGTACTGC.

This chain joins TRBV11-2 and TRBJ1-1, with D perhaps TRBD1 (6 bases). Germline loops: CDR1 SGHAT, CDR2 FQNNGV. This CDR3 has 15 amino acids. Trimming shortened V by 3 bases and J by 5 bases, and 16 bases separated the two germline ends. The CDR3 sequence: CASSLKQGVETEAFF. The CDR3 region has the DNA TGTGCCAGCAGCTTGAAACAGGGTGTGGAAACTGAAGCTTTCTTT.

This clonotype was picked up a small number of times. The chain carries TRBV10-3 and TRBJ2-7; TRBD1 aligns across 9 bases. The CDR3 length is 16 residues. Germline CDR1 is ENHRY and CDR2 is SYGVKD. With V trimmed by 5 bases and J by 0 bases, 8 bases remained unmatched. CDR3 protein: CAISIPGQGFSYEQYF. The CDR3 nucleotides read TGTGCCATCAGTATTCCGGGACAGGGATTCTCCTACGAGCAGTACTTC.

J is TRBJ2-5 and V is TRBV12-3 or TRBV12-4; D may correspond to TRBD1 or TRBD2 (5 bases each). The V gene lost 5 bases and the J gene lost 5 bases, with 9 bases spanning the gap. The CDR3 extends over 12 amino acids. The DNA for the CDR3 is TGTGCCAGCAGTCGGGACGAGGAGACCCAGTACTTC. Encoded protein: CASSRDEETQYF.

This clonotype was seen a few times. The chain carries TRBV5-1 and TRBJ1-1, with 12 bases lining up with TRBD1. Looked up from germline, CDR1 is SGHRS and CDR2 is YFSETQ. The CDR3 has 15 residues. The V and J ends lost 4 bases and 4 bases, in that order; junction bases with no gene match: 5. CDR3 DNA: TGCGCCAGCAGCATGGGACAGGGGGCGACCACTGAAGCTTTCTTT. It translates to CASSMGQGATTEAFF.

The chain joins TRBV18 to TRBJ2-2; D perhaps matches TRBD1 (6 bases). Per the germline V gene, CDR1 is KGHSH and CDR2 is LQKENI. Trimming cost V 4 bases and J 10 bases, with 22 bases left between them. The CDR3 extends over 16 amino acids. The CDR3 region is CASSQAYRELHPELFF. DNA of the CDR3: TGTGCCAGCTCACAAGCGTACAGGGAGCTTCATCCGGAGCTGTTTTTT.

The rearrangement joins TRBV15 to TRBJ1-5, with D possibly TRBD1 on 5 matching bases. Trimming stripped 5 bases from V and 7 bases from J, with 24 bases between. The CDR3 covers 17 residues. Germline values: CDR1 LNHNV, CDR2 YYDKDF (reference sequence). CDR3: CATSQSAERGAHQPQHF. In DNA, the CDR3 is TGTGCCACCAGCCAGAGCGCGGAAAGGGGAGCCCACCAGCCCCAGCATTTT.

This chain uses TRBV27 with TRBJ2-6, with D tentatively TRBD1 (5 bases). Trimming cost V 6 bases and J 0 bases, with 15 bases left between them. Per germline, CDR1 MNHEY and CDR2 SMNVEV (reference sequence). The CDR3 is 17 residues long. CDR3 sequence reads: CASSHRIPASGANVLTF. In DNA form, the CDR3 reads TGTGCCAGCAGCCACAGGATCCCGGCCTCTGGGGCCAACGTCCTGACTTTC.

This clonotype was picked up a small number of times. The V call is TRBV6-1, the J call TRBJ1-5; D may be TRBD1 (6 bases). There are 18 residues in the CDR3. CDR1 and CDR2 from the germline V gene are MNHNS and SASEGT. Deletions cut 2 bases from V and 0 bases from J, with 17 bases between. CDR3 region: CASSERRGYRVSNQPQHF. The CDR3 DNA is TGTGCCAGCAGTGAAAGGAGGGGTTACAGGGTTAGCAATCAGCCCCAGCATTTT.

This chain uses TRBV28 with TRBJ2-3, with 7 bases identical to TRBD2. The CDR3 loop spans 15 amino acids. Unmatched junction bases numbered 10, after V lost 6 bases and J lost 4 bases. Germline-derived CDR1 and CDR2 are MDHEN and SYDVKM. CDR3 region: CASSSGREDADTQYF. In nucleotides, the CDR3 is TGTGCCAGCAGCTCGGGACGGGAGGACGCAGATACGCAGTATTTT. The complete variable domain, with remaining parts taken from reference TRBV28 and TRBJ2-3, reads DVKVTQSSRYLVKRTGEKVFLECVQDMDHENMFWYRQDPGLGLRLIYFSYDVKMKEKGDIPEGYSVSREKKERFSLILESASTNQTSMYLCASSSGREDADTQYFGPGTRLTVL.

V is TRBV12-3 or TRBV12-4 and J is TRBJ1-1; 12 bases align to TRBD1. Trimming took 4 bases from V and 7 from J; bases not matched to a gene: 10. This CDR3 contains 16 residues. CDR3 region: CASSSSGTGGSGEAFF. CDR3 DNA: TGTGCCAGCAGTTCGTCCGGGACAGGGGGCAGTGGTGAAGCTTTCTTT.

This clonotype turned up a few times. The gene calls are TRBV10-1 and TRBJ2-1; 8 nucleotides align to TRBD2. Germline CDR1 WNHNN, CDR2 SYGVQD (reference sequence). V trimming: 4 bases; J trimming: 8 bases; junction bases outside the gene matches: 7. The CDR3 length is 14 residues. As DNA, the CDR3 is TGCGCCAGCAGTGGCAGCGGGAGACGATATGAGCAGTTCTTC. This translates into CASSGSGRRYEQFF.

This clonotype was seen a handful of times. The V call is TRBV7-8, the J call TRBJ1-1; D uncertain. The CDR3 contains 15 residues. Germline CDR1 SGHVS, CDR2 FQNEAQ. Trimming took off 5 bases at V and 11 bases at J, with 24 bases between the two ends. The DNA of the CDR3 is TGTGCCAGCAGCCCCCCAATCAGCGGTCCCACTCGGGCTTTCTTT. Its protein product is CASSPPISGPTRAFF.

The V and J genes are TRBV28 and TRBJ1-1, with D hard to call. V lost 7 bases and J lost 2, with 20 bases in between. From germline, CDR1 is MDHEN and CDR2 SYDVKM. The CDR3 is 16 residues long. The DNA for the CDR3 is TGTGCCAGCAACCCTCCCGGGAACATCATAAACACTGAAGCTTTCTTT. It translates to CASNPPGNIINTEAFF.

There are a few counts of this clonotype. The chain uses TRBV5-1 and TRBJ2-3, with TRBD2 matching over 8 bases. The CDR3 loop spans 14 amino acids. V lost 2 bases and J lost 6; bases outside the gene matches: 5. Germline CDR1 reads SGHRS; CDR2 reads YFSETQ. This CDR3 reads CASSFGGASDTQYF. CDR3 in DNA: TGCGCCAGCAGCTTCGGGGGGGCTTCGGATACGCAGTATTTT.

Turning to this clonotype: Just one base apart from a much larger clone, this may be a read error. The rearrangement links TRBV10-3 to TRBJ2-3; 9 positions match TRBD2. Germline values: CDR1 ENHRY, CDR2 SYGVKD. This CDR3 has 16 amino acids. This CDR3 reads CAVSATSGFWLDTQYF. The CDR3 DNA reads as TGTGCCGTCAGTGCGACTAGCGGTTTTTGGCTGGATACGCAGTATTTT.

The V and J genes are TRBV7-8 and TRBJ2-7; possibly TRBD1 for D (5 bases). In germline, CDR1 is SGHVS, CDR2 FQNEAQ. The CDR3 contains 16 residues. The ends were cut back, 1 base at V and 2 bases at J, with 15 bases in the middle. The CDR3 sequence: CASSLEGRPRAYEQYF. CDR3 in DNA: TGTGCCAGCAGCTTAGAGGGGCGCCCACGAGCCTACGAGCAGTACTTC.

The gene calls are TRBV7-2 and TRBJ2-7; D may be TRBD2 (6 bases). The CDR3 runs 14 residues. The ends were cut back, 5 bases at V and 5 bases at J, with 16 bases in the middle. CDR1 and CDR2 (germline): SGHTA, FQGNSA. The CDR3 region is CASSVNSGPDEQYF. The DNA of the CDR3 is TGTGCCAGCAGCGTCAATAGCGGACCGGACGAGCAGTACTTC.

This clonotype has just a few counts. The gene calls are TRBV12-3 or TRBV12-4 and TRBJ2-5; D is perhaps TRBD1 or TRBD2 (6 bases each). Trimming took off 6 bases at V and 1 base at J, with 15 bases between the two ends. The CDR3 loop spans 15 amino acids. Here the CDR3 DNA reads TGTGCCAGCAGACCGTCGGGGGCGGGCCAAGAGACCCAGTACTTC. This gives the protein CASRPSGAGQETQYF.

The V gene is TRBV25-1, the J gene TRBJ2-5; TRBD2 is a possible D gene (6 bases). The tail of the sequence fits TRBJ2-7 better, so the J call may be wrong. The CDR3 runs to 15 residues. CDR1 is MGHDK, CDR2 SYGVNS, per germline. CDR3 loop: CASSGVHNPGGEQYF. In DNA, the CDR3 is TGTGCCAGCAGTGGGGTACACAACCCCGGGGGCGAGCAGTACTTC.